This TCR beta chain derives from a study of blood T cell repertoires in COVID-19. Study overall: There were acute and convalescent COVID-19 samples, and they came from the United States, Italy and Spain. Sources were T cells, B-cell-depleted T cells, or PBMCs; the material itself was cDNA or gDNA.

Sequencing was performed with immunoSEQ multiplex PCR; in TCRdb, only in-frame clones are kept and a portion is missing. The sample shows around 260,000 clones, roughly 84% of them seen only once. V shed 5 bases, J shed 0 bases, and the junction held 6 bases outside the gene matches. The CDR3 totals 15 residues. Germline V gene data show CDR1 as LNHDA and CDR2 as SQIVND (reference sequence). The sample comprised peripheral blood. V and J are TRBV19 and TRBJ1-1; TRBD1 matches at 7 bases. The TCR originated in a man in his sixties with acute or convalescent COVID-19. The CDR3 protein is CASSPGQLLNTEAFF. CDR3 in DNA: TGTGCCAGTAGTCCGGGACAGTTGCTGAACACTGAAGCTTTCTTT.